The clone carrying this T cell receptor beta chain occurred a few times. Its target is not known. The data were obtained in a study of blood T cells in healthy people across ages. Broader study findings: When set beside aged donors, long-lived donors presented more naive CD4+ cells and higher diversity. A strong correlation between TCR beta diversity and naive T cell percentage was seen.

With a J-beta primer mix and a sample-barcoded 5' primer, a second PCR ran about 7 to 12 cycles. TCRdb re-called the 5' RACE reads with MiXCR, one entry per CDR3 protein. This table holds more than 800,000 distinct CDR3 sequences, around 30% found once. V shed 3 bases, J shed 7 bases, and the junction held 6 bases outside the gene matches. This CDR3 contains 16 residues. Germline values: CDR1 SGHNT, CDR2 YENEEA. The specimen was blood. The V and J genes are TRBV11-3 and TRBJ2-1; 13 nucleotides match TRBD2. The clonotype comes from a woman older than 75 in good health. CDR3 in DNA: TGTGCCAGCAGCTTGGAGGGGACTAGCGGGGCGAATGAGCAGTTCTTC. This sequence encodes CASSLEGTSGANEQFF.